This T cell receptor beta chain was documented in a study of T cell changes during pregnancy in multiple sclerosis. Using immunoSEQ multiplex PCR, the repertoire was profiled, and TCRdb retains in-frame clones only, with some absent. The data show 35,000 to 50,000 clones, with approximately 91% seen just once and 1.4% held by the top ten. Between the trimmed V and J ends, which lost 4 bases and 7 bases, there was a span of 16 bases. The germline gives CDR1 LGHNA, CDR2 YSLEER. The CDR3 loop spans 15 amino acids. Sequenced input: PBMCs (not recorded whether the cells were cultured). The chain carries TRBV4-3 and TRBJ1-4, with D possibly being TRBD1 (6 bases). This receptor was taken from a female donor with multiple sclerosis, enrolled in a pregnancy study. In DNA form, the CDR3 reads TGCGCCAGCAGCCGCCTGACAGGTGGAGGTGAAAAACTGTTTTTT. Translation: CASSRLTGGGEKLFF.